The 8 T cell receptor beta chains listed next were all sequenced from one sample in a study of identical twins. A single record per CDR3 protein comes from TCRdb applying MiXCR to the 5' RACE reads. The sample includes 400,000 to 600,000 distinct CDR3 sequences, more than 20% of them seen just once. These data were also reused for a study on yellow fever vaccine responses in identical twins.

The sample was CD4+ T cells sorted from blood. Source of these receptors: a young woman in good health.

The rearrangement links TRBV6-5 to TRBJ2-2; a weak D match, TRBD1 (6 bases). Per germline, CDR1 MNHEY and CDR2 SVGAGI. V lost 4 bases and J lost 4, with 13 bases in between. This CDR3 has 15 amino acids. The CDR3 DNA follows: TGTGCCAGCAGTTCGGGACAAAGGAGCACCGGGGAGCTGTTTTTT. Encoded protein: CASSSGQRSTGELFF.

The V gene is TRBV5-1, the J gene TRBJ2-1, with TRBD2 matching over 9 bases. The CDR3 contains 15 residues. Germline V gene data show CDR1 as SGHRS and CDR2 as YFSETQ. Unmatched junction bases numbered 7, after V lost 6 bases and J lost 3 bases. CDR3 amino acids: CASTSAGGNYNEQFF. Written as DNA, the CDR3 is TGCGCCAGCACCTCTGCGGGAGGGAACTACAATGAGCAGTTCTTC.

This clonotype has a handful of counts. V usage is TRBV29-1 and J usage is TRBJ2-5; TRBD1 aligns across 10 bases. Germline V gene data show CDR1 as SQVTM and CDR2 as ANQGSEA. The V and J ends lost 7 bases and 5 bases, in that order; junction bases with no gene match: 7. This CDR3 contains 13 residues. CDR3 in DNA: TGCAGCGCTCCCGGGACAGGGGCCGAGACCCAGTACTTC. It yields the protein CSAPGTGAETQYF.

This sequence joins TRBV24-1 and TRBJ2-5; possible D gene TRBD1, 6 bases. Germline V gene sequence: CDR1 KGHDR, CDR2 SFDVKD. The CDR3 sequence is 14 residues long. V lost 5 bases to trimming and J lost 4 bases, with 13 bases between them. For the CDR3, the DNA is TGTGCCACCAGTGGAGCAGGGGAGCCAGAGACCCAGTACTTC. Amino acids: CATSGAGEPETQYF.

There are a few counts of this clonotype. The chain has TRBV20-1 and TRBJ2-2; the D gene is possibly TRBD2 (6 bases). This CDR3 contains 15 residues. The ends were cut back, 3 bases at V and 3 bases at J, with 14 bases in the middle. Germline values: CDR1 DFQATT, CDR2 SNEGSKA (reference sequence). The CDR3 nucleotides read TGCAGTGCTAGGGACGGAGGGCCCTACACCGGGGAGCTGTTTTTT. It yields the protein CSARDGGPYTGELFF.

The DNA of the CDR3 is TGCGCCAGCAGCTGGGCCAGACGGTGGGTATTCTACGAGCAGTACGTC. Encoded protein: CASSWARRWVFYEQYV. The rearrangement links TRBV5-1 to TRBJ2-7; D gene unclear. The CDR3 loop spans 16 amino acids. Germline V gives CDR1 SGHRS, CDR2 YFSETQ. V was clipped by 3 bases and J by 3 bases, with 19 bases between them.

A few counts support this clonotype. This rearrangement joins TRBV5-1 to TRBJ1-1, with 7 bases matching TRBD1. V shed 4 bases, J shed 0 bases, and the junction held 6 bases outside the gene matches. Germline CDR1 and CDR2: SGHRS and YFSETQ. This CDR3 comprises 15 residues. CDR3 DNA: TGCGCCAGCAGCCAGCGTACAGGGGTGAACACTGAAGCTTTCTTT. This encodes CASSQRTGVNTEAFF.

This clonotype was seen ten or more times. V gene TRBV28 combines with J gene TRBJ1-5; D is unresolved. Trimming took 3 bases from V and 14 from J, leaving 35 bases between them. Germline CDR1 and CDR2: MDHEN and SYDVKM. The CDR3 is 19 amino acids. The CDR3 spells CASSLAAERYHKMPSVKHF. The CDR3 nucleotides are TGTGCCAGCAGTTTGGCGGCAGAAAGGTACCACAAGATGCCCTCCGTCAAGCATTTT.